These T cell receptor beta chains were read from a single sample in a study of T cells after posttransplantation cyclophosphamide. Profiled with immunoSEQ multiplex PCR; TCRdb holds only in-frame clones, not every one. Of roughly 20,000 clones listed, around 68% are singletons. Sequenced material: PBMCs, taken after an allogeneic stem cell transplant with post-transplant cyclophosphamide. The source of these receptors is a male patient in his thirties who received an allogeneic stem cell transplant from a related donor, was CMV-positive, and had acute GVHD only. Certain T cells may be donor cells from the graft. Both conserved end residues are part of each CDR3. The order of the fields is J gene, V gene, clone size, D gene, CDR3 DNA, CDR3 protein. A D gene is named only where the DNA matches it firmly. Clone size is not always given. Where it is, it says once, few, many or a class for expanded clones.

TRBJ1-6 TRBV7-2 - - TGTGCCAGCAGCCCGTTTAATTCACCCCTCCACTTT CASSPFNSPLHF
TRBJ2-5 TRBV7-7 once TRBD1 TGTGCCAGCAGCGTGGGGACAGGGCGGGAGACCCAGTACTTC CASSVGTGRETQYF
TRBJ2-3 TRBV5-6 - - TGTGCCAGCAGCTTGAGGTCTAGAGGGCTTAGCACAGATACGCAGTATTTT CASSLRSRGLSTDTQYF
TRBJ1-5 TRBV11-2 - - TGTGCCAGCAGCTTAAGTTCGGGGGGGCAGCCCCAGCATTTT CASSLSSGGQPQHF
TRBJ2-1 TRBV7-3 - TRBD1 TGTGCCAGCAGCAACACCGACAGGGCGAGCTCCTACAATGAGCAGTTCTTC CASSNTDRASSYNEQFF
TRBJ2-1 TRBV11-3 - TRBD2 TGTGCCAGCAGCTTAGATGGCGGGGGGGTATACAATGAGCAGTTCTTC CASSLDGGGVYNEQFF
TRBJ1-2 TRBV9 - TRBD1 TGTGCCAGCAGCGCCGGGACAGGGGTAGGTGGTGGCTACACCTTC CASSAGTGVGGGYTF
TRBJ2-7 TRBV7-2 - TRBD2 TGTGCCAGCAGCTCGGATAGCGGGGGGGCCTCCTACGAGCAGTACTTC CASSSDSGGASYEQYF
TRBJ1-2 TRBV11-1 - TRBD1 TGTGCCAGCAGCGGACAGGGTTCAATCTATGGCTACACCTTC CASSGQGSIYGYTF
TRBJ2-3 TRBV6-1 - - TGTGCCAGCAGTGATGGGGCGGTGTCGACGCAGTATTTT CASSDGAVSTQYF
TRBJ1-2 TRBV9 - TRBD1 TGTGCCAGCAGCGTAGGTACAGGGGAATATGGCTACACCTTC CASSVGTGEYGYTF
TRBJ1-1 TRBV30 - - TGTGCCTGGAGTTTCCCGGGGCCCCGGGGGACTGAAGCTTTCTTT CAWSFPGPRGTEAFF
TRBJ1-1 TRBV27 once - TGTGCCAGCAGTTTCCGACAGGAAGGGGTCACTGAAGCTTTCTTT CASSFRQEGVTEAFF
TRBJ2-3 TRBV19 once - TGTGCCAGTAGTATGCTAGGCACTCCCACAGATACGCAGTATTTT CASSMLGTPTDTQYF
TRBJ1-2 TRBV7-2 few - TGTGCCAGCAGCTTAGTGGCGCAGAGGAGCGGCTACACCTTC CASSLVAQRSGYTF
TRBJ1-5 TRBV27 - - TGTGCCAGCAGACAGGGCGGCGATCAGCCCCAGCATTTT CASRQGGDQPQHF
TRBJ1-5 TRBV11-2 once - TGTGCCAGCAGCTCTAACACGGGGGGCAATCAGCCCCAGCATTTT CASSSNTGGNQPQHF
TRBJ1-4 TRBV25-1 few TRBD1 TGTGCCAGCAGTGTCTGGACAGGGGGTACTAATGAAAAACTGTTTTTT CASSVWTGGTNEKLFF
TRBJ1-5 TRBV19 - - TGTGCCAGTAGTATAGATACTCTTCGTAGCAATCAGCCCCAGCATTTT CASSIDTLRSNQPQHF
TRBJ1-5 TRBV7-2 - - TGTGCCAGCAGCTTAGTTGGCCAGGGTGTTAATCAGCCCCAGCATTTT CASSLVGQGVNQPQHF
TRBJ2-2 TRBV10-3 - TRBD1 TGTGCCATCAAAGGACAGGGGAACACCGGGGAGCTGTTTTTT CAIKGQGNTGELFF
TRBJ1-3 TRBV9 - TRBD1 TGTGCCAGCAGCGTAGGCACAGGGGTGGTAAACACCATATATTTT CASSVGTGVVNTIYF
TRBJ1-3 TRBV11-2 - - TGTGCCAGCAGCTTAGCTCCAGCGAGCTCTGGAAACACCATATATTTT CASSLAPASSGNTIYF
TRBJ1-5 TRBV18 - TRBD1 TGTGCCAGCTCACCAGCGGGACAGGGGAATCAGCCCCAGCATTTT CASSPAGQGNQPQHF